This T cell receptor (beta chain) originates from a study of post-analysis software for immune sequencing data. Study-wide background: Disease courses included relapsing-remitting, secondary progressive and progressive-relapsing multiple sclerosis. Whole-study findings and limits: There were five or six TRBV segments more frequent in patients than controls, and TRBV5-6, TRBV5-1 and TRBV20-1 were among them. Under F measure analysis, samples from one preparation batch co-clustered strongly.

About this clonotype: Its specificity is unknown.

Trimming removed 0 bases from V and 9 bases from J, with 21 bases in between. This CDR3 spans 17 amino acids. Built from TCR beta cDNA, the libraries had unique molecular identifiers in them. Roughly 0.5 million cDNA molecules were obtained from approximately 1 to 10 million T cells. Each CDR3 protein is one row after TCRdb ran MiXCR on the PCR reads. The sample holds about 560,000 distinct CDR3 sequences, 44% seen once. The chain recombines TRBV12-3 or TRBV12-4 with TRBJ2-1, with D possibly called TRBD1 or TRBD2 (5 bases each). The source material was blood. The origin of this receptor is a girl aged 10-17 years with multiple sclerosis. CDR3 nucleotide sequence: TGTGCCAGCAGTTTAGCATTCACCATAGGGGACGGCGGTGAGCAGTTCTTC. Translated, it gives CASSLAFTIGDGGEQFF.